Included here is one TCR beta chain sequence, with context. The record originates from a study of blood T cells in healthy people across ages. The germline CDR1 and CDR2 sequences are SQVTM and ANQGSEA. V dropped 7 bases and J dropped 5 bases, with 24 bases sitting between them. This CDR3 comprises 16 residues. Primed by a sample-barcoded 5' primer and a J-beta primer mix, a second PCR proceeded for about 7 to 11 cycles. The template-switch adaptor was a 5' adaptor with 12 random nucleotides. It tagged each cDNA molecule. A minimum of 2.5 million CDR3-containing paired-end reads was obtained for each sample. TCRdb independently ran MiXCR on the 5' RACE reads; one entry per CDR3 protein. The table records more than 550,000 distinct CDR3 sequences, 22% of them present only once.

The receptor was isolated from a man between 65 and 85 years old in good health. Sequencing used blood. The gene calls are TRBV29-1 and TRBJ2-1; a weak D match, TRBD1 (7 bases). The CDR3 DNA reads TGCAGCGGGTGCGGGACAGCCGTGATGAGGGACAATGAGCAGTTCTTC. Residues: CSGCGTAVMRDNEQFF.